This T cell receptor beta chain was identified during a study of Tregs in tolerant kidney transplant recipients. Notes on the study in general: Findings come from small patient numbers and require larger validation. No direct test of biological reproducibility was done here. The most relevant donor-specific Treg TCRbeta repertoire apparently came from expansion with activated donor B cells.

Remarks on this clone: Its antigen is currently unknown.

The CDR3 runs 11 residues. V lost 4 bases to trimming and J lost 8 bases; unmatched junction nucleotides: 0. Germline-derived CDR1 and CDR2 are SQVTM and ANQGSEA. TCRdb's copy holds only in-frame clones and misses some; the assay was immunoSEQ multiplex PCR. The sample records around 230,000 clones, about four fifths being singletons. CD4+CD25+CD127- Tregs, CD4+CD25- non-Tregs, CD4 and CD8 cells were sorted. This TCR derives from a human donor in good health. The sequenced sample was CD4+ T cells from blood. The chain links TRBV29-1 to TRBJ2-1, with 9 bases matching TRBD1. The CDR3 sequence is CSVGQGDEQFF. DNA of the CDR3: TGCAGCGTTGGACAGGGGGATGAGCAGTTCTTC.